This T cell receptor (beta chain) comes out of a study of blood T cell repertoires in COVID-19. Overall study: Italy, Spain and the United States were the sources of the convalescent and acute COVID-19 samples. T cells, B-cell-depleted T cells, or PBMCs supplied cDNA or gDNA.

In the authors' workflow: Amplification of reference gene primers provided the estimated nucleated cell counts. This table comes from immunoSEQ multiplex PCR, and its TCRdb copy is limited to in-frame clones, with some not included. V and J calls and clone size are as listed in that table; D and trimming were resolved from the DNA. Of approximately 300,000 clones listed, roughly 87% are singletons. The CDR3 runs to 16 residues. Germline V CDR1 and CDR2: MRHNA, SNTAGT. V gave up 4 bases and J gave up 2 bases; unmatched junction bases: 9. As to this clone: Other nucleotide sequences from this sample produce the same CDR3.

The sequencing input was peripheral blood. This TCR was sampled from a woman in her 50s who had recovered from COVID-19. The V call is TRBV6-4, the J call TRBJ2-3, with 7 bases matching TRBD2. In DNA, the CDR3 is TGTGCCAGCAGTGCTTTAGCGGGCGGATCCACAGATACGCAGTATTTT. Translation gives CASSALAGGSTDTQYF.